This TCR beta chain was retrieved from a study of blood T cells in healthy people across ages. General observations from the study: Total diversity from one million sequenced T cells was likely underestimated. PBMCs went unsorted, and a conclusive naive versus antigen-experienced comparison was therefore prevented.

Peripheral blood samples of around 9.8 milliliters were drawn from each donor. Total RNA was extracted at no less than 5 micrograms per sample. The CDR3 totals 14 residues. Looked up from germline, CDR1 is MNHEY and CDR2 is SVGAGI. Points on this clonotype: The antigen is unknown. One junction end disagrees with the germline gene, perhaps due to a read error.

The second PCR ran roughly 7 to 11 cycles with a sample-barcoded 5' primer and J-beta primers. From the 5' RACE reads, TCRdb called clonotypes with MiXCR, one entry per CDR3 protein. The table includes some 780,000 distinct CDR3 sequences, 56% detected once. The origin of this receptor is a man aged 35 to 55 in good health. Sequenced: blood. The chain carries TRBV6-5 and TRBJ2-7, with 10 bases fitting TRBD2. The DNA of the CDR3 is TGTGCCGGCAGTAAAGGGACTAGCGCCTACGAGCAGTACTTC. Protein product: CAGSKGTSAYEQYF.